This is a list of T cell receptor beta chains from one sample in a study of T cells in Graves' hyperthyroidism and ophthalmopathy. Via MiXCR, TCRdb re-called the multiplex PCR reads, giving one row per CDR3 protein. Among 300,000 to 450,000 distinct CDR3 sequences listed, approximately 14% were seen once. The sample was blood. Receptors originate from a woman aged 25 to 39 with Graves' ophthalmopathy. Both conserved end residues are trimmed from each CDR3. The order of the fields is V gene, J gene, clone size, D gene, CDR3 protein. A D gene is named only where the DNA matches it firmly. Rows give clone size only sometimes, using once, few, many, or a class for an expanded clone.

TRBV6-9	TRBJ2-2	few	.	ASPRGRTAPEHGKLF
TRBV14	TRBJ2-3	many	.	ASSPAGGGDTQY
TRBV6-1	TRBJ2-2	many	.	ASSEQTGAGELF
TRBV24-1	TRBJ1-2	many	TRBD1	ATSDSTGGKDYGYT
TRBV20-1	TRBJ1-5	many	TRBD1	SAPFDRDQPQH
TRBV12-3/TRBV12-4	TRBJ2-1	many	TRBD2	ATGERGVADEQF
TRBV6-1	TRBJ1-2	.	.	ASSEGPTNYGYT
TRBV27	TRBJ1-1	many	.	ASSLSFPNTEAF
TRBV27	TRBJ1-2	few	.	ASRPVPAANYGYT
TRBV13	TRBJ1-1	many	TRBD1	ASSPTGFSVYTEAF
TRBV27	TRBJ2-2	many	.	ASRGDRATGELF
TRBV7-8	TRBJ1-4	many	.	ASSWYAATNEKLF
TRBV7-2	TRBJ2-7	many	TRBD1	ASSLDRGYYGEQY
TRBV7-8	TRBJ2-1	few	TRBD2	ASIRGELYNEQF
TRBV27	TRBJ2-5	many	.	ASSSTGSPSQETQY
TRBV7-2	TRBJ1-2	many	.	ASSLDLFSGSNYGYT
TRBV7-9	TRBJ2-1	few	.	ASSSGPAGDEQF